This entry concerns a single T cell receptor (beta chain). Its antigen is not identified. Sorted populations all had greater than 95% purity. The investigators reverse transcribed all of the isolated RNA, so they sequenced expressed TCRB transcripts. Profiling relied on immunoSEQ multiplex PCR, and the TCRdb table lists in-frame clones only, not all of them. The sample contains 450,000 to 550,000 clones, roughly 31% of which appear only once. This sample was included in a study of beta chain features in type 1 diabetes. General study results and limits: Patients with Type 1 diabetes showed moderately but significantly shorter TCRB CDR3s in all four CD4+ subsets.

This TCR was sampled from a man aged 18 to 30 in good health. The sample taken for sequencing was naive CD4+ T cells from blood.

The CDR3 protein is CASSLALYVETQYF. In DNA form, the CDR3 reads TGTGCCAGCAGCTTGGCACTATACGTAGAGACCCAGTACTTC. The rearrangement links TRBV5-4 to TRBJ2-5; D is undetermined. From germline, CDR1 is SGHNT and CDR2 YYREEE (reference sequence). The CDR3 loop spans 14 amino acids. Between the trimmed V and J ends, which lost 0 bases and 4 bases, there was a span of 10 bases.